This T cell receptor beta chain was observed in a study of cytomegalovirus exposure and HLA in healthy donors. The overall study: One earlier analysis, a look at 180 million or so T cells, found roughly 120 million unique TCR beta sequences. Broader study findings: The study had only CMV serostatus as immune exposure information. In vitro work confirmed that a few CMV-associated chains recognize CMV antigens. In a later analysis, HLA-associated beta chains showed higher expansion and lower generation probabilities than comparable chains.

Primers for the PCR totalled 60 Vbeta and 13 Jbeta. Produced via immunoSEQ multiplex PCR; TCRdb's table is partial and in-frame only. The sample lists about 88,000 clones, approximately 90% occurring once. V lost 6 bases and J lost 2, with 14 bases in between. The CDR3 totals 14 residues. The V gene's germline CDR1 is MNHEY and CDR2 SVGAGI. As regards this clone: The target antigen is unknown.

This sequence joins TRBV6-5 and TRBJ2-7, with D possibly TRBD2 on 5 matching bases. The receptor was derived from a man between 18 and 29 years old in good health and CMV-seronegative. The sample consisted of PBMCs. In DNA, the CDR3 is TGTGCCAGCAGCCCCCCCCGGGGTGCCTACGAGCAGTACTTC. This codes for CASSPPRGAYEQYF.